Included here is one T cell receptor (beta chain) sequence, with context. Its antigen specificity is not known. The input lacks base qualities; no much larger clone sits a single base away. This specimen belongs to a study of PD-L1 blockade in urothelial cancer (dated by TCRdb to about 2017). General notes on the study: Every patient began therapy in the mid-2010s and was given atezolizumab 1,200 mg intravenously every 3 weeks. Progression-free survival longer than 6 months counted as durable clinical benefit, and TCR features were additionally tested against both progression-free and overall survival. Some 29 patients had pretreatment blood TCR-seq, about 25 had at least one posttreatment blood collection, and about 25 had tumor TCR-seq. Pretreatment tumor samples and matched peripheral blood, collected serially before and after atezolizumab treatment, underwent TCR sequencing. Blood samples were analyzed 3 weeks after the start of treatment (second dose) and 6 weeks after the start of treatment. In the same patients, whole exome sequencing and RNA sequencing of pretreatment tumors were performed in addition to TCR sequencing. Patients had an ECOG performance status of 0 or 1 and had received between 0 and 3 prior chemotherapy regimens. About 10 patients achieved durable clinical benefit and 20 did not. About 90% of the 29 patients were identified as males with urothelial cancer of bladder origin, and a prior smoking history was reported by 18 of 29 patients. The study, an exploratory multi-omic analysis, examined somatic, immune and clinical correlates of response to PD-L1 blockade with atezolizumab in urothelial cancer. Blood samples gave median yields of about 150,000 T cells and some 80,000 unique TCRs, along with a median clonality of around 0.075. The paper as a whole reports these results and caveats: Patients with durable benefit showed greater expansion of tumor-associated TCR clones in peripheral blood 3 weeks after starting treatment (n ≈ 23, p = 0.022). Because the sample size was small (n ≈ 29) and many exploratory analyses were performed, the results are intended to be hypothesis-generating. A pretreatment peripheral blood TCR clonality below the median was linked to improved progression-free and overall survival.

This specimen's time point label, interpreted: peripheral blood 6 weeks after treatment start. A total of under 35 patients with locally advanced or metastatic urothelial carcinoma, treated at Memorial Sloan Kettering on a trial protocol, made up the cohort. Peripheral blood mononuclear cells were collected pretreatment and during treatment, with between 1 and 8 total time points per patient. The Qiagen DNeasy Blood extraction kit was used to purify genomic DNA from total PBMCs and tumor samples. PBMCs were collected pretreatment and during treatment and were isolated and stored as previously described. Via the germline V gene, CDR1 is MGHRA and CDR2 YSYEKL. The cysteine opens and the phenylalanine closes a CDR3 of 16 amino acids. Only CDR3 DNA remains: 48 bases, in frame from the first base. V drops 1 base and J drops 1 base, leaving 13 bases in between. Each PCR received spiked-in synthetic TCR analog templates so that absolute template abundance could be estimated from read counts. The immunoSEQ assay was used to amplify TCRbeta CDR3 regions from genomic DNA with bias-controlled V and J gene primers. Rearranged TCRbeta segments were sequenced at approximately 20X coverage. Concerning the study's data processing: Sequencing errors were corrected by clustering, and CDR3s were annotated against IMGT so that V, D and J genes could be assigned. Downstream analyses used only productive TCRbeta rearrangements and left out out-of-frame or stop-codon sequences. Clonality was computed as one minus Shannon entropy normalized by the log of the number of unique productive sequences. Fisher's exact test with Benjamini-Hochberg correction, using a cutoff of adjusted p below 0.01, was how clones that differed between time points or between blood and tumor were identified. TCRdb mirrors the immuneACCESS table, restricted to in-frame sequences. Some clones are absent from its copies; in checked studies, under half trace to an unresolved V gene, and the reason for the others is unknown. V, J and clone size derive from that table, while D and trimming were established from the DNA sequence. The sample yields approximately 25,000 clones; 82% were counted once. The ten largest account for under 2% of the sample.

The rearranged chain carries TRBV4-1 and TRBJ1-1; no D gene is confidently identified. The receptor comes from a man in his 70s with urothelial cancer. Sequencing was performed on PBMCs, taken around atezolizumab (anti-PD-L1) treatment. In nucleotides, the sequence is TGCGCCAGCAGCCAAGGGAGAATACTCTCGAACACTGAAGCTTTCTTT. It translates to CASSQGRILSNTEAFF.